This entry describes one TCR beta chain. The antigen is not known. Within the sample, other DNA sequences also encode this same CDR3. Per the germline V gene, CDR1 is SGHDT and CDR2 is YYEEEE. This CDR3 has 15 amino acids. V gave up 4 bases and J gave up 0 bases, with 11 bases separating them. In the PCR, 60 Vbeta and 13 Jbeta primers were used. TCRdb's table, derived via immunoSEQ multiplex PCR, lists solely in-frame clones and lacks some. This repertoire shows over 100,000 clones, around 77% found once; its top ten account for 10% to 11%. The sample originates from a study of cytomegalovirus exposure and HLA in healthy donors. Study-level results: Most CMV-associated TCR beta chains appeared HLA-restricted in a later analysis.

The sequence was obtained from a man aged 40-49 years in good health and CMV-seropositive. Sequences were obtained from PBMCs. V is TRBV5-6 and J is TRBJ2-4; D may be TRBD1 (5 bases). The CDR3 DNA reads TGTGCCAGCAGCCTTCAGGGTCTAGCCAAAAACATTCAGTACTTC. Translating it yields CASSLQGLAKNIQYF.